This paragraph reports one T cell receptor beta chain. V was clipped by 3 bases and J by 6 bases; unmatched bases: 4. The CDR3 extends over 15 amino acids. From germline, CDR1 is MNHNS and CDR2 SASEGT. This specimen belongs to a study of T cell responses to AZD1222 COVID-19 vaccine. Assay used: immunoSEQ multiplex PCR; TCRdb lists only in-frame clones, some missing. Among about 140,000 clones listed, roughly 90% were seen once. The chain uses TRBV6-1 and TRBJ1-4, with 10 bases aligning to TRBD1. Source: peripheral blood, taken on day 0 of AZD1222 vaccination. The sequence was collected from an adult in good health. In DNA, the CDR3 is TGTGCCAGCAGTGAGCCGACAGGGGGCTATGAAAAACTGTTTTTT. Protein: CASSEPTGGYEKLFF.